One sample yielded the 30 T cell receptor beta chains listed below, sequenced in a study of CD8 T cells in Susac syndrome (dated by TCRdb to between 2018 and 2021). Library preparation employed the immunoSEQ multiplex PCR assay. RNA was extracted using the RNeasy kit, and about 0.5 to 1 ug of the RNA was reverse transcribed with random hexamers. The raw public reads went through TCRdb reprocessing: fastp at Q25, MiXCR clone calling, in-frame beta chains kept. Every distinct CDR3 protein forms one entry, paired with its most common genes and DNA. In this sample the table shows approximately 210,000 distinct CDR3 sequences, 95% of which occur a single time. Of the sample, 0.08% to 0.095% falls within the top ten clones. Material for sequencing was CD4+ T cells from PBMCs. Receptors originate from a human donor with multiple sclerosis.

The chain is built from TRBV7-8 and TRBJ2-1; D is perhaps TRBD2 (6 bases). Germline V gives CDR1 SGHVS, CDR2 FQNEAQ. The V end was cut by 4 bases, the J end by 1 base, with 8 bases between. This CDR3 is 14 amino acids long. Written as DNA, the CDR3 is TGTGCCAGCAGCTCCAGCGGGTCCTACAATGAGCAGTTCTTC. This encodes CASSSSGSYNEQFF.

This rearrangement joins TRBV27 to TRBJ2-5; 12 bases map to TRBD2. J gave up 7 bases and V 2 bases, and 2 bases lay outside the gene matches. Looked up from germline, CDR1 is MNHEY and CDR2 is SMNVEV (reference sequence). The CDR3 consists of 14 residues. CDR3: CASSLLAGGGTQYF. The CDR3 DNA follows: TGTGCCAGCAGTTTACTAGCGGGAGGGGGGACCCAGTACTTC.

The CDR3 protein is CSVEWVAAEAFF. CDR3 bases: TGCAGCGTTGAGTGGGTGGCGGCTGAAGCTTTCTTT. The chain couples TRBV29-1 to TRBJ1-1; D is unclear. There are 12 residues in the CDR3. Trimming shortened V by 3 bases and J by 6 bases, and 11 bases separated the two germline ends. Germline CDR1 reads SQVTM; CDR2 reads ANQGSEA.

This chain uses TRBV6-1 with TRBJ1-2, with 9 bases matching TRBD1. With 7 bases clipped from V and 7 bases from J, the junction kept 7 bases outside the gene matches. The V gene's germline CDR1 is MNHNS and CDR2 SASEGT. CDR3 length: 13 residues. The DNA for the CDR3 is TGTGCCAGCATCGTGGAGGGACAGGGTGGCTACACCTTC. Translating gives CASIVEGQGGYTF.

V gene TRBV29-1 combines with J gene TRBJ2-7; 10 nucleotides match TRBD2. CDR1 is SQVTM and CDR2 is ANQGSEA in the germline V gene. The CDR3 runs 13 residues. V shed 2 bases, J shed 10 bases, and the junction held 8 bases outside the gene matches. CDR3 residues: CSVEWLAGEPQYF. The DNA for the CDR3 is TGCAGCGTTGAATGGCTAGCGGGAGAGCCACAGTACTTC.

V and J are TRBV12-5 and TRBJ1-4, with unresolved D. V was trimmed by 10 bases and J by 8 bases, leaving 11 bases between them. Germline CDR1 and CDR2: LGHNT and FRNRAP. This CDR3 is 11 amino acids long. The CDR3 here is CATGLEEKLFF. The CDR3 DNA reads TGTGCTACCGGCCTGGAGGAAAAACTGTTTTTT.

V usage is TRBV3-1 and J usage is TRBJ2-2; 9 bases line up with TRBD2. There are 15 residues in the CDR3. CDR1 LGHDT and CDR2 YNNKEL come from the germline V gene (reference sequence). J was trimmed by 5 bases and V by 4 bases; bases with no gene match: 5. For the CDR3, the DNA is TGTGCCAGCAGCCCTAGCGGGGCCAAGACCGGGGAGCTGTTTTTT. Its protein product is CASSPSGAKTGELFF.

This chain links TRBV29-1 with TRBJ2-7, with TRBD1 matching over 7 bases. V dropped 4 bases and J dropped 7; count of bases not matched to a gene: 13. Germline assignment: CDR1 SQVTM and CDR2 ANQGSEA. The CDR3 sequence is 14 residues long. CDR3 DNA: TGCAGCGTTGGCCCGGGCAGGGGGAATGGAGAGCAGTACTTC. It encodes CSVGPGRGNGEQYF.

This clonotype has just one count. The V call is TRBV4-2, the J call TRBJ2-2; the match to TRBD1 covers 7 bases. V shed 0 bases, J shed 1 base, and the junction held 8 bases outside the gene matches. The CDR3 contains 18 residues. Per germline, CDR1 LGHNA and CDR2 YNFKEQ. DNA for the CDR3: TGTGCCAGCAGCCAAGAGTTTGGACGGACAGGGAACACCGGGGAGCTGTTTTTT. This gives the protein CASSQEFGRTGNTGELFF.

The chain uses TRBV7-9 and TRBJ2-7; 9 bases match TRBD2. Trimming removed 7 bases from V and 2 bases from J; junction bases left unmatched: 6. The length of the CDR3 is 14 residues. Germline CDR1 is SEHNR and CDR2 is FQNEAQ (reference sequence). The CDR3 is CASTPGTSPYEQYF. The CDR3 DNA reads TGTGCCAGCACCCCCGGGACTAGCCCCTACGAGCAGTACTTC.

The CDR3 here is CASSFQDSYTEAFF. CDR3 coding DNA: TGTGCCAGCAGTTTTCAGGACAGTTACACTGAAGCTTTCTTT. This sequence joins TRBV27 and TRBJ1-1; D might be TRBD1 (6 bases). The V gene's germline CDR1 is MNHEY and CDR2 SMNVEV (reference sequence). The CDR3 is 14 residues long. V was cut by 3 bases and J by 3 bases, with 11 bases left in between.

V usage is TRBV12-3 or TRBV12-4 and J usage is TRBJ1-1; D is unresolved. The CDR3 spans 13 residues. Trimming stripped 2 bases from V and 1 base from J, with 5 bases between. The CDR3 is CASSLRPNTEAFF. The DNA of the CDR3 is TGTGCCAGCAGTTTACGCCCGAACACTGAAGCTTTCTTT.

This chain joins TRBV12-3 or TRBV12-4 and TRBJ2-7; 7 nucleotides align to TRBD1. The CDR3 runs to 13 residues. The ends lost 3 bases at V and 2 bases at J; junction bases unmatched: 1. CDR3 bases: TGTGCCAGCAGTTTCCAGGGGGCCTACGAGCAGTACTTC. This codes for CASSFQGAYEQYF.

J is TRBJ2-3 and V is TRBV10-3; 7 bases map to TRBD2. Germline values: CDR1 ENHRY, CDR2 SYGVKD. CDR3 length: 14 amino acids. Losses at the gene ends were 6 bases for V and 2 bases for J; bases not matched to a gene: 5. CDR3 DNA sequence: TGTGCCATCAGGCGGGAGCCGGTCACAGATACGCAGTATTTT. Its protein product is CAIRREPVTDTQYF.

This clonotype was seen only a few times. CDR3 in DNA: TGTGCCAGCAGTGAGGGGGTTGGTCAGCCCCAGCATTTT. Its translation: CASSEGVGQPQHF. V usage is TRBV6-1 and J usage is TRBJ1-5, with a tentative D call TRBD1 (5 bases). Germline V gene sequence: CDR1 MNHNS, CDR2 SASEGT. There are 13 residues in the CDR3. Trimming shortened V by 3 bases and J by 6 bases, and 9 bases separated the two germline ends.

The chain recombines TRBV5-1 with TRBJ2-5; D may be TRBD2 (5 bases). V dropped 3 bases and J dropped 4 bases, with 19 bases sitting between them. The CDR3 runs 16 residues. From germline, CDR1 is SGHRS and CDR2 YFSETQ. In DNA, the CDR3 is TGCGCCAGCAGCTCACAACCACTGGACTCGGGAGAGACCCAGTACTTC. It yields the protein CASSSQPLDSGETQYF.

The chain recombines TRBV24-1 with TRBJ2-2; weak D call: TRBD2 (6 bases). This CDR3 has 14 residues. CDR1 KGHDR and CDR2 SFDVKD come from the germline V gene. V lost 3 bases, J lost 5 bases, and 9 bases lay in between. Written as DNA, the CDR3 is TGTGCCACCAGTGATGCGGGGACTACCGGGGAGCTGTTTTTT. This sequence encodes CATSDAGTTGELFF.

The chain has TRBV18 and TRBJ2-5, with D tentatively TRBD1 or TRBD2 (5 bases each). The germline V gene encodes CDR1 KGHSH and CDR2 LQKENI. The V end lost 6 bases, the J end lost 4 bases, and 12 bases lay between the germline ends. The length of the CDR3 is 13 residues. CDR3 nucleotide sequence: TGTGCCAGCTCTCGGGACGTAGGAGAGACCCAGTACTTC. It codes for CASSRDVGETQYF.

This clonotype was seen a few times. This sequence joins TRBV15 and TRBJ2-7, with 8 nucleotides matching TRBD1. Germline V gene sequence: CDR1 LNHNV, CDR2 YYDKDF (reference sequence). The length of the CDR3 is 13 residues. V was clipped by 4 bases and J by 4 bases; unmatched bases: 3. CDR3 in amino acids: CATSTQGAYEQYF. The DNA for the CDR3 is TGTGCCACCAGCACGCAGGGGGCTTACGAGCAGTACTTC.

This clonotype was recorded once. The chain links TRBV29-1 to TRBJ2-3; no reliable D call. This CDR3 is 14 amino acids long. V was pared by 5 bases and J by 2 bases, with 14 bases between. Germline assignment: CDR1 SQVTM and CDR2 ANQGSEA. CDR3 bases: TGCAGCGTTTTAATCCAAACGAACACAGATACGCAGTATTTT. This gives the protein CSVLIQTNTDTQYF.

The chain couples TRBV6-5 to TRBJ2-3; 8 nucleotides agree with TRBD2. V was clipped by 7 bases and J by 2 bases; unmatched bases: 8. This CDR3 spans 15 amino acids. Germline CDR1 reads MNHEY; CDR2 reads SVGAGI. CDR3 residues: CASTVTGGNTDTQYF. The CDR3 nucleotides are TGTGCCAGCACCGTTACGGGGGGGAACACAGATACGCAGTATTTT.

The chain employs TRBV28 and TRBJ2-5, with D maybe TRBD2 (6 bases). This CDR3 spans 15 amino acids. V shed 4 bases and J shed 5 bases, with 17 bases lying between them. Looked up from germline, CDR1 is MDHEN and CDR2 is SYDVKM. The CDR3 bases are TGTGCCAGCAGTTCCCTGTTTGGGGCGGGGGAGACCCAGTACTTC. As protein: CASSSLFGAGETQYF.

CDR3 amino acids: CSASPGGFGETQYF. CDR3 bases: TGCAGTGCTAGTCCGGGTGGGTTCGGGGAGACCCAGTACTTC. The V call is TRBV20-1, the J call TRBJ2-5; D is uncertain. The germline gives CDR1 DFQATT, CDR2 SNEGSKA (reference sequence). Between the trimmed V and J ends, which lost 3 bases and 5 bases, there was a span of 16 bases. The CDR3 sequence is 14 residues long.

This chain joins TRBV29-1 and TRBJ1-1; 7 nucleotides line up with TRBD1. After removal of 5 bases from V and 1 base from J, the junction contained 4 bases not matched to a gene. The germline V gene has CDR1 SQVTM and CDR2 ANQGSEA. The CDR3 runs 13 residues. The CDR3 nucleotides read TGCAGCGTTTCGACAGGGAGGAACACTGAAGCTTTCTTT. Its translation: CSVSTGRNTEAFF.

The chain employs TRBV13 and TRBJ2-5; TRBD1 matches 8 bases. V lost 5 bases and J lost 5; bases outside the gene matches: 10. The CDR3 contains 15 residues. Germline lookup yields CDR1 PRHDT and CDR2 FYEKMQ (reference sequence). The DNA of the CDR3 is TGTGCCAGCAGCCTCGGACAGGGAACTGGGGAGACCCAGTACTTC. Its translation: CASSLGQGTGETQYF.

This clonotype appeared once. This CDR3 reads CASSFGGWPQHF. The CDR3 DNA sequence: TGTGCCAGCAGTTTCGGGGGCTGGCCCCAGCATTTT. The chain has TRBV27 and TRBJ1-5; weak D call: TRBD1 (6 bases). Per germline, CDR1 MNHEY and CDR2 SMNVEV (reference sequence). CDR3 length equals 12 residues. With 3 bases removed from V and 9 bases from J, the gap between germline ends came to 9 bases.

The rearrangement joins TRBV12-3 or TRBV12-4 to TRBJ2-3, with unresolved D. This CDR3 region has 14 residues. Trimming left V 5 bases short and J 0 bases short, with 9 bases between. The CDR3 loop is CASSPMTSTDTQYF. CDR3 nucleotides: TGTGCCAGCAGTCCGATGACTAGCACAGATACGCAGTATTTT.

The chain combines TRBV20-1 with TRBJ1-6; D gene uncertain. V lost 0 bases to trimming and J lost 6 bases, with 18 bases between them. This CDR3 has 17 residues. Germline CDR1 DFQATT, CDR2 SNEGSKA (reference sequence). CDR3 sequence: CSARDTGDFGPNSPLHF. The CDR3 DNA reads TGCAGTGCTAGAGATACCGGGGATTTTGGCCCTAATTCACCCCTCCACTTT.

The chain is built from TRBV9 and TRBJ2-1; 16 nucleotides align to TRBD2. In germline, CDR1 is SGDLS, CDR2 YYNGEE. The junction had 7 bases not matched to a gene; V was cut back by 4 bases and J by 0 bases. The CDR3 loop spans 19 amino acids. The CDR3 nucleotides read TGTGCCAGCAGCACTTCGGGACTAGCGGGGGGGTCCTCCTACAATGAGCAGTTCTTC. Its protein product is CASSTSGLAGGSSYNEQFF.

This clonotype turned up a few times. The V gene is TRBV27, the J gene TRBJ2-7; 9 nucleotides agree with TRBD2. The junction had 3 bases not matched to a gene; V was cut back by 2 bases and J by 7 bases. The CDR3 is 13 residues long. Germline CDR1 is MNHEY and CDR2 is SMNVEV (reference sequence). The CDR3 region is CASSLVAGGEQYF. The DNA for the CDR3 is TGTGCCAGCAGTTTAGTTGCGGGAGGGGAGCAGTACTTC.